A selection of T cell receptor beta chains follows, all from one sample in a study of cytomegalovirus exposure and HLA in healthy donors. This table comes from immunoSEQ multiplex PCR, and its TCRdb copy is limited to in-frame clones, with some not included. Of tens of thousands of clones in the sample, approximately 95% were seen once. The material sequenced was PBMCs. All receptors come from a young woman in good health and CMV-seronegative. The CDR3 runs from the conserved cysteine through the conserved F or W. D genes are given only for firm matches. Expanded clones get a size class; other rows say once, few or many, or leave the size out.

clone_size	d_call	v_call	j_call	cdr3_aa	cdr3_nt
-	-	TRBV6-5	TRBJ2-5	CASSYSGLWETQYF	TGTGCCAGCAGTTACTCCGGTCTTTGGGAGACCCAGTACTTC
few	TRBD1	TRBV5-1	TRBJ2-1	CASSLAGTGVGEQFF	TGCGCCAGCAGCTTGGCCGGGACAGGGGTGGGCGAGCAGTTCTTC
-	TRBD2	TRBV9	TRBJ2-1	CASSVLAIGGNSYNEQFF	TGTGCCAGCAGCGTACTCGCTATCGGGGGGAACTCCTACAATGAGCAGTTCTTC
-	TRBD2	TRBV5-1	TRBJ2-5	CASSSSGRVQETQYF	TGCGCCAGCAGCTCTAGCGGGAGGGTACAAGAGACCCAGTACTTC
once	TRBD2	TRBV19	TRBJ2-2	CASSQGTSVTNTGELFF	TGTGCCAGTAGTCAAGGGACTAGCGTTACGAACACCGGGGAGCTGTTTTTT
-	-	TRBV9	TRBJ2-5	CASSPQTGPQETQYF	TGTGCCAGCAGCCCCCAGACAGGACCCCAAGAGACCCAGTACTTC
-	-	TRBV6-1	TRBJ1-1	CASSAGLTRPMNTEAFF	TGTGCCAGCAGTGCAGGGCTCACCCGGCCTATGAACACTGAAGCTTTCTTT
-	TRBD1	TRBV7-9	TRBJ1-2	CASSRTGFGYTF	TGTGCCAGCAGTCGGACAGGTTTTGGCTACACCTTC
-	TRBD2	TRBV10-2	TRBJ2-1	CASSAGLAAGKWFF	TGCGCCAGCAGTGCGGGACTAGCGGCCGGGAAGTGGTTCTTC
-	-	TRBV6-9	TRBJ1-2	CASSPIDRRSFCYTF	TGTGCCAGCAGTCCAATAGACAGACGCTCTTTCTGCTACACCTTC
-	TRBD2	TRBV5-7	TRBJ2-1	CASSRITSGLYNEQFF	TGTGCCAGCAGCCGTATTACTAGCGGCCTATACAATGAGCAGTTCTTC
-	-	TRBV11-3	TRBJ2-5	CASSLERDQYF	TGTGCCAGCAGCTTAGAGAGAGACCAGTACTTC
many	TRBD2	TRBV6-4	TRBJ2-3	CASSDGTSGTDTQYF	TGTGCCAGCAGTGACGGGACTAGCGGGACAGATACGCAGTATTTT
once	-	TRBV27	TRBJ1-2	CASSARGGPHGYTF	TGTGCCAGCAGTGCCCGGGGGGGGCCCCATGGCTACACCTTC
-	TRBD2	TRBV10-3	TRBJ2-7	CAIAGGGTYEQYF	TGTGCCATCGCCGGGGGGGGGACCTACGAGCAGTACTTC
-	-	TRBV10-3	TRBJ1-5	CAISDAAEEPQHF	TGTGCCATCAGTGATGCAGCTGAGGAGCCCCAGCATTTT
-	TRBD1	TRBV7-9	TRBJ1-5	CASSLGGGQYSNQPQHF	TGTGCCAGCAGCTTAGGAGGGGGCCAATATAGCAATCAGCCCCAGCATTTT
-	-	TRBV7-8	TRBJ1-2	CASTAGIHGYTF	TGTGCGAGCACCGCAGGGATACATGGCTACACCTTC
-	-	TRBV9	TRBJ2-1	CASSVGSSGKHNEQFF	TGTGCCAGCAGCGTAGGAAGTAGCGGCAAACACAATGAGCAGTTCTTC
-	TRBD2	TRBV11-3	TRBJ2-1	CASSLNGLAVSSYNEQFF	TGTGCCAGCAGCTTAAACGGGCTAGCGGTTAGCTCCTACAATGAGCAGTTCTTC
-	-	TRBV7-5	TRBJ1-1	CVRSLGLQEAFF	TGTGTCAGAAGCTTAGGTCTACAGGAGGCTTTCTTT
-	-	TRBV6-1	TRBJ2-2	CASSEARRLGELFF	TGTGCCAGCAGTGAAGCTCGGCGGCTGGGGGAGCTGTTTTTT
-	TRBD2	TRBV11-2	TRBJ2-1	CASSVAGGPNEQFF	TGTGCCAGCAGCGTAGCGGGGGGGCCGAATGAGCAGTTCTTC
-	TRBD1	TRBV18	TRBJ1-1	CASSPPTGGGRKAFF	TGTGCCAGCTCACCACCAACAGGGGGCGGTAGGAAAGCTTTCTTT
-	TRBD2	TRBV5-6	TRBJ2-7	CASSLVGALAVDEQYF	TGTGCCAGCAGCTTGGTTGGCGCTCTAGCGGTTGACGAGCAGTACTTC
once	TRBD2	TRBV13	TRBJ2-5	CASSFRTSGSQETQYF	TGTGCCAGCAGCTTCCGGACTAGCGGGAGTCAAGAGACCCAGTACTTC
-	-	TRBV6-5	TRBJ1-3	CATLNRRGSGNTIYF	TGTGCCACCTTAAACCGCCGGGGCTCTGGAAACACCATATATTTT
few	TRBD2	TRBV6-1	TRBJ2-3	CASSVSSGGEDTQYF	TGTGCCAGCAGTGTCTCTAGCGGGGGGGAAGATACGCAGTATTTT
-	-	TRBV19	TRBJ2-2	CASSGSWAGELFF	TGTGCCAGTAGCGGGAGCTGGGCCGGGGAGCTGTTTTTT
-	TRBD1	TRBV9	TRBJ2-1	CASSVWDRDNEQFF	TGTGCCAGCAGCGTTTGGGACAGGGACAATGAGCAGTTCTTC
-	TRBD1	TRBV11-3	TRBJ1-2	CASSLSPGQGLGGYTF	TGTGCCAGCAGCTTATCTCCGGGACAGGGGCTGGGCGGCTACACCTTC
-	TRBD1	TRBV18	TRBJ2-7	CASSPQGQGSYEQYF	TGTGCCAGCTCACCTCAGGGACAGGGCTCCTACGAGCAGTACTTC
-	TRBD1	TRBV5-1	TRBJ1-2	CASSLSGQDYGYTF	TGCGCCAGCAGCTTGAGTGGACAGGACTATGGCTACACCTTC
-	TRBD1	TRBV19	TRBJ1-1	CASTKDRGSRSTEAFF	TGTGCCAGTACTAAGGACAGGGGGTCCCGAAGCACTGAAGCTTTCTTT
-	TRBD2	TRBV29-1	TRBJ2-2	CSVEGGLAGGSTGELFF	TGCAGCGTTGAAGGGGGACTAGCGGGAGGAAGCACCGGGGAGCTGTTTTTT
-	TRBD1	TRBV2	TRBJ1-2	CASARQGGMDGYTF	TGTGCCAGCGCCAGACAGGGGGGGATGGATGGCTACACCTTC
few	-	TRBV7-8	TRBJ1-3	CASSRDRSTGNTIYF	TGTGCCAGCAGCCGAGACAGGAGTACTGGAAACACCATATATTTT
-	-	TRBV11-2	TRBJ1-2	CASSLGGGYTF	TGTGCCAGCAGCTTAGGTGGCGGCTACACCTTC
-	TRBD1	TRBV2	TRBJ1-1	CASSERDRYTEAFF	TGTGCCAGCAGTGAAAGGGACAGATACACTGAAGCTTTCTTT
-	TRBD1	TRBV7-8	TRBJ1-1	CASSAGGGRTEAFF	TGTGCCAGCAGCGCAGGGGGCGGAAGGACTGAAGCTTTCTTT
-	TRBD2	TRBV7-9	TRBJ2-5	CASSLRAGIAETQYF	TGTGCCAGCAGCTTACGAGCGGGAATTGCAGAGACCCAGTACTTC
once	-	TRBV10-3	TRBJ2-1	CAISESNLGGEQFF	TGTGCCATCAGTGAGTCTAATTTGGGGGGTGAGCAGTTCTTC
-	-	TRBV7-6	TRBJ1-1	CASSLRDTYTEAFF	TGTGCCAGCAGCTTAAGAGACACTTACACTGAAGCTTTCTTT
-	-	TRBV5-4	TRBJ2-7	CASSLDRGYEQYF	TGTGCCAGCAGCTTGGACCGGGGCTACGAGCAGTACTTC
-	-	TRBV5-4	TRBJ2-1	CASSSPRAYNEQFF	TGTGCCAGCAGCTCGCCGAGGGCCTACAATGAGCAGTTCTTC
-	-	TRBV9	TRBJ1-3	CASRPTSGNTIYF	TGTGCCAGCAGGCCGACTTCTGGAAACACCATATATTTT
-	-	TRBV5-1	TRBJ1-4	CASSPQGTNEKLFF	TGCGCCAGCAGCCCACAGGGAACTAATGAAAAACTGTTTTTT
-	-	TRBV5-4	TRBJ2-1	CASSPALGAPYNEQFF	TGTGCCAGCAGCCCCGCCTTAGGGGCCCCCTACAATGAGCAGTTCTTC
-	-	TRBV5-4	TRBJ2-2	CASSFLLQRASTGELFF	TGTGCCAGCAGCTTTCTTCTACAGAGGGCAAGCACCGGGGAGCTGTTTTTT
-	TRBD2	TRBV9	TRBJ2-2	CASSSNGLAGVVGELFF	TGTGCCAGCAGCTCCAACGGACTAGCGGGAGTGGTCGGGGAGCTGTTTTTT
-	-	TRBV18	TRBJ2-7	CASSPGPGEQYF	TGTGCCAGCTCACCGGGGCCAGGGGAGCAGTACTTC
-	-	TRBV7-9	TRBJ2-3	CASSATGDTQYF	TGTGCCAGCAGCGCGACTGGAGATACGCAGTATTTT